A selection of T cell receptor beta chains follows, all from one sample in a study of T cell repertoires in cytomegalovirus infection. Which antigens these TCRs recognize remains unknown. Each CDR3 protein gets one entry after TCRdb re-called the reads with MiXCR. The sample has approximately 110,000 distinct CDR3 sequences, 32% seen once. The material sequenced was CD8+ T cells from cultured PBMCs, taken from culture after CMV antigen stimulation. The receptors were gathered from a human donor in good health (CMV status not recorded). Some clones in this sample may be carry-over from other donors' samples. Both conserved end residues are part of each CDR3.

TRBJ2-5	TRBV7-2	CASSLVGDIQETQYF
TRBJ2-7	TRBV11-3	CASSLGGFAEQYF
TRBJ2-7	TRBV3-1	CASSHRRGVHEQYF
TRBJ1-5	TRBV27	CASKETGDYQPQHF
TRBJ2-3	TRBV6-2/TRBV6-3	CASREREGAATDTQYF
TRBJ2-1	TRBV6-2/TRBV6-3	CASSYPRSGGYNEQFF
TRBJ2-3	TRBV5-8	CASSFLTDTQYF
TRBJ1-2	TRBV11-1	CASSLSGLDGYTF
TRBJ2-2	TRBV6-2/TRBV6-3	CASSSRRGNTGELFF
TRBJ1-3	TRBV7-9	CASSHQATDGNTIYF
TRBJ1-5	TRBV19	CASSNDRVRFLQPQHF
TRBJ1-1	TRBV20-1	CHSSGAGSGNTEAFF
TRBJ2-7	TRBV27	CATRAGSYEQYF
TRBJ2-3	TRBV9	CASSGRYTDTQYF
TRBJ2-7	TRBV6-1	CASSDQGWDEQYF
TRBJ2-5	TRBV27	CASSQGAGETQYF
TRBJ1-4	TRBV2	CASSATGLAEKLFF
TRBJ2-2	TRBV6-2/TRBV6-3	CASSLAKNRRELFF
TRBJ2-7	TRBV5-4	CASSFQEAYEQYF
TRBJ2-1	TRBV7-9	CASSRLAGGENEQFF
TRBJ2-3	TRBV2	CASRGLRGPATDTQYF
TRBJ1-1	TRBV11-2	CASRYPGTGTTEAFF
TRBJ2-1	TRBV6-1	CATFGFGEQFF
TRBJ2-3	TRBV6-6	CASWAGGQADTQYF
TRBJ1-5	TRBV28	CASSFSNQPQHF
TRBJ1-1	TRBV9	CASSPYGGQNTEAFF